These 17 T cell receptor beta chains came from one sample sequenced in a study of regulatory T cells in long-lasting Graves disease. As to time point: newly diagnosed GD, antithyroid drugs for less than 3 months. PBMCs provided the RNA from which the TCR library was made. HTBI primers from iRepertoire and Arm-PCR of CDR3 regions yielded the TCR beta libraries. TCRdb re-analysed the multiplex PCR reads in MiXCR, keeping a single row per CDR3 protein. The sample lists 580,000 or so distinct CDR3 sequences, roughly 16% occurring once. This same sample was also part of a study on T cells in Graves' hyperthyroidism and ophthalmopathy.

The sample here was peripheral blood mononuclear cells (PBMCs), taken at new diagnosis, from a patient treated with antithyroid drugs. These receptors all stem from a man between 18 and 35 years old with Graves disease.

As regards this clonotype: A much larger clone sits a single nucleotide away, making a read error possible. CDR3: CSSSHDRYYGYTF. The CDR3 DNA reads as TGTTCCAGCAGCCACGACAGGTACTATGGCTACACCTTC. The V and J genes are TRBV28 and TRBJ1-2; D is possibly TRBD1 (6 bases). From germline, CDR1 is MDHEN and CDR2 SYDVKM. The CDR3 is 13 amino acids.

As DNA, the CDR3 is TGTGCCAGCAGGCGGCGGCAGGAAGAGACCCAGTACTTC. Protein product: CASRRRQEETQYF. The chain has TRBV6-1 and TRBJ2-5, with unresolved D. This CDR3 has 13 residues. Germline loops: CDR1 MNHNS, CDR2 SASEGT. V was trimmed by 6 bases and J by 3 bases, leaving 11 bases between them.

Ten or more counts support this clonotype. V gene TRBV20-1 combines with J gene TRBJ1-5; no clear D. The CDR3 runs 15 residues. V lost 3 bases and J 0 bases, leaving 12 bases between the germline ends. Per the germline V gene, CDR1 is DFQATT and CDR2 is SNEGSKA (reference sequence). The chain's CDR3 is CSASSADYSNQPQHF. CDR3 nucleotide sequence: TGCAGTGCTAGCTCGGCAGACTATAGCAATCAGCCCCAGCATTTT.

The rearrangement uses TRBV5-1 and TRBJ1-5, with TRBD1 as a possible D gene (6 bases). Trimming left V 0 bases short and J 4 bases short, with 11 bases between. CDR3 length: 15 amino acids. Germline V lookup: CDR1 SGHRS, CDR2 YFSETQ. CDR3 amino acids: CASSLAGGPNQPQHF. Here the CDR3 DNA reads TGCGCCAGCAGCTTGGCCGGGGGGCCGAATCAGCCCCAGCATTTT.

This clonotype was found a few times. Possible read error: a much larger clone is one base away. The chain has TRBV12-3 or TRBV12-4 and TRBJ2-5; D possibly uses TRBD1 or TRBD2 (6 bases each). The CDR3 spans 14 residues. The CDR3 bases are TGTGCCGGCAGTTCCCAGGGGAGGAGAGAGACCCAGTACTTC. Translated, it gives CAGSSQGRRETQYF.

This clonotype showed up many times. The V call is TRBV5-8, the J call TRBJ2-7; D not resolved. V lost 0 bases and J 2 bases, leaving 9 bases between the germline ends. The CDR3 has 14 amino acids. CDR1 is SGHTS and CDR2 is YDEGEE in the germline V gene. CDR3: CASSLDLSTYEQYF. The CDR3 DNA sequence: TGTGCCAGCAGCTTGGACTTGTCAACCTACGAGCAGTACTTC.

This clonotype was detected many times. CDR3 in amino acids: CASSITGGIQPQHF. The CDR3, as DNA: TGTGCCAGCTCAATTACAGGGGGCATTCAGCCCCAGCATTTT. The V call is TRBV18, the J call TRBJ1-5; 9 nucleotides match TRBD1. Germline CDR1 and CDR2: KGHSH and LQKENI. The CDR3 has 14 residues. The junction had 5 bases not matched to a gene; V was cut back by 5 bases and J by 6 bases.

There are many counts of this clonotype. The chain joins TRBV11-2 to TRBJ2-5; 9 positions agree with TRBD2. Germline V lookup: CDR1 SGHAT, CDR2 FQNNGV. The CDR3 sequence is 16 residues long. The trim removed 8 bases at V and 7 bases at J, leaving 17 bases unmatched. For the CDR3, the DNA is TGTGCCAGCTCGGAACGGATGGGGGGTAGCGGGAGGACCCAGTACTTC. Protein: CASSERMGGSGRTQYF.

This clonotype appeared a few times. This could be a read error, since a much larger clone is one nucleotide away. V and J are TRBV11-1 and TRBJ2-3; 8 nucleotides align to TRBD2. The V and J ends lost 3 bases and 11 bases, in that order; junction bases with no gene match: 13. CDR1 and CDR2 from the germline V gene are SGHAT and FQDESV (reference sequence). The CDR3 runs to 15 residues. This CDR3 reads CASSFTSGSTNMQYF. CDR3 sequence (DNA): TGTGCCAGCAGCTTTACTAGCGGTTCCACGAATATGCAGTATTTT.

This chain connects TRBV27 to TRBJ2-5; the D is unclear. CDR1 and CDR2 (germline): MNHEY, SMNVEV (reference sequence). Between the trimmed V and J ends, which lost 1 base and 1 base, there was a span of 10 bases. There are 15 residues in the CDR3. Here the CDR3 reads CASSLFDGTQETQYF. The CDR3 DNA reads TGTGCCAGCAGTTTATTTGACGGCACCCAAGAGACCCAGTACTTC.

This clonotype was detected ten times or more. CDR3 coding DNA: TGTGCCTGGAGTGGGGATGGGAGTGAAGCTTTCTTT. The encoded protein is CAWSGDGSEAFF. The rearrangement links TRBV30 to TRBJ1-1; D uncertain. Germline V CDR1 and CDR2: GTSNPN, SVGIG (reference sequence). V lost 1 base, J lost 7 bases, and 10 bases lay in between. The CDR3 is 12 residues long.

The sample holds many counts of this clonotype. The chain carries TRBV7-8 and TRBJ2-3; TRBD2 aligns across 10 bases. The V segment lost 5 bases and the J segment 4 bases; nucleotides outside the gene matches: 12. The V gene's germline CDR1 is SGHVS and CDR2 FQNEAQ. The CDR3 consists of 17 residues. The CDR3 protein is CASSPPGLAGAADTQYF. In nucleotides, the CDR3 is TGTGCCAGCAGCCCCCCCGGCCTAGCGGGAGCGGCAGATACGCAGTATTTT. The full variable domain, in which reference TRBV7-8 and TRBJ2-3 provide the parts outside the CDR3, is GAGVSQSPRYKVAKRGQDVALRCDPISGHVSLFWYQQALGQGPEFLTYFQNEAQLDKSGLPSDRFFAERPEGSVSTLKIQRTQQEDSAVYLCASSPPGLAGAADTQYFGPGTRLTVL.

This clonotype was observed many times. The rearrangement links TRBV5-4 to TRBJ2-3, with 10 positions matching TRBD2. The length of the CDR3 is 15 residues. The germline gives CDR1 SGHNT, CDR2 YYREEE (reference sequence). J gave up 2 bases and V 4 bases, and 4 bases lay outside the gene matches. CDR3 DNA: TGTGCCAGCAGCATTACTAGCGGGACCACAGATACGCAGTATTTT. This codes for CASSITSGTTDTQYF.

The rearrangement joins TRBV20-1 to TRBJ2-7; the match to TRBD1 covers 9 bases. In germline, CDR1 is DFQATT, CDR2 SNEGSKA (reference sequence). V lost 2 bases, J lost 8 bases, and 7 bases stayed unmatched. The CDR3 consists of 13 residues. CDR3 amino acids: CSARPGTGLKQYF. The CDR3 region has the DNA TGCAGTGCTAGACCCGGGACAGGGTTAAAGCAGTACTTC.

The chain uses TRBV4-1 and TRBJ1-5; TRBD1 aligns across 12 bases. Trimming at V came to 1 base and at J to 11 bases, leaving 6 bases not matched to a gene. The CDR3 has 15 residues. From germline, CDR1 is MGHRA and CDR2 YSYEKL. This CDR3 reads CASSQAGQGASAQHF. The CDR3 coding sequence is TGCGCCAGCAGCCAAGCGGGACAGGGGGCGAGTGCCCAGCATTTT.

This clonotype has just a few counts. The chain uses TRBV2 and TRBJ2-2; perhaps TRBD1 as D (6 bases). Germline loops: CDR1 SNHLY, CDR2 FYNNEI. This CDR3 has 14 amino acids. Trimming left V 5 bases short and J 4 bases short, with 11 bases between. The CDR3 loop is CASSRDMSTGELFF. DNA of the CDR3: TGTGCCAGCAGTCGGGACATGAGCACCGGGGAGCTGTTTTTT. Looking up the rest from reference TRBV2 and TRBJ2-2 gives the full variable domain: EPEVTQTPSHQVTQMGQEVILRCVPISNHLYFYWYRQILGQKVEFLVSFYNNEISEKSEIFDDQFSVERPDGSNFTLKIRSTKLEDSAMYFCASSRDMSTGELFFGEGSRLTVL.

The sample holds many counts of this clonotype. The chain employs TRBV2 and TRBJ1-1; D unclear. Germline values: CDR1 SNHLY, CDR2 FYNNEI. This CDR3 region has 12 residues. Trimming cost V 8 bases and J 1 base, with 8 bases left between them. The CDR3 loop is CASASGNTEAFF. In nucleotides, the CDR3 is TGTGCCAGCGCTTCAGGGAACACTGAAGCTTTCTTT.